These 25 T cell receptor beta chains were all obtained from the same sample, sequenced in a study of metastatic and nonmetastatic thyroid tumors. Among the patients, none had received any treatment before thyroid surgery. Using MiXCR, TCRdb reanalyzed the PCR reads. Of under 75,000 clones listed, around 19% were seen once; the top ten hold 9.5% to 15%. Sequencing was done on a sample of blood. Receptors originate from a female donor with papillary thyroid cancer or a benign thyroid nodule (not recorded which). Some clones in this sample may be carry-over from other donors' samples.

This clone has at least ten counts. The CDR3: CASTERGTLISEAFF. CDR3 nucleotides: TGTGCCAGCACCGAGAGGGGAACCCTCATCTCCGAAGCTTTCTTT. This chain connects TRBV2 to TRBJ1-1; tentatively, D is TRBD1 (5 bases). The CDR3 is made up of 15 amino acids. Germline values: CDR1 SNHLY, CDR2 FYNNEI. V shed 7 bases and J shed 8 bases, with 23 bases lying between them.

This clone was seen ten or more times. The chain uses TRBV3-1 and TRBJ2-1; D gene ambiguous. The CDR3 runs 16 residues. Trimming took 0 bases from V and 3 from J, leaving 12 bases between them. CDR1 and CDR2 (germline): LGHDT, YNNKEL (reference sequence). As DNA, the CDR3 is TGTGCCAGCAGCCAAGAAACGAACGGTTACTACAATGAGCAGTTCTTC. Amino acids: CASSQETNGYYNEQFF.

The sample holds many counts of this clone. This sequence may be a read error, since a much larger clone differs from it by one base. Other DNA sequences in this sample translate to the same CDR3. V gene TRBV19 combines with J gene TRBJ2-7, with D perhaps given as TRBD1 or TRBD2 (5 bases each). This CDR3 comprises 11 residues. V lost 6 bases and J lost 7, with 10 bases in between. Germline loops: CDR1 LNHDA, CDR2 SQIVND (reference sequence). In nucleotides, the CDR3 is TGTGCCAGTAGCACGGGGCAAGAGCAGTACTTC. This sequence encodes CASSTGQEQYF.

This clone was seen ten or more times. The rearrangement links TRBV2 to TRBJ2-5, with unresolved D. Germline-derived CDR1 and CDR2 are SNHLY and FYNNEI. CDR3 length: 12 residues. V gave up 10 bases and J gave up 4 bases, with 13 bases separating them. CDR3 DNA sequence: TGTGCCACCTCCTCCGGCACAGAGACCCAGTACTTC. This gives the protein CATSSGTETQYF.

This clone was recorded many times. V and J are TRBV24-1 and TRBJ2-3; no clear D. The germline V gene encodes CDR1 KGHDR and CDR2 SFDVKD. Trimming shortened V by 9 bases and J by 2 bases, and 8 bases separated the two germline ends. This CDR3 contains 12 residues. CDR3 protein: CATADNTDTQYF. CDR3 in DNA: TGTGCCACCGCAGACAACACAGATACGCAGTATTTT.

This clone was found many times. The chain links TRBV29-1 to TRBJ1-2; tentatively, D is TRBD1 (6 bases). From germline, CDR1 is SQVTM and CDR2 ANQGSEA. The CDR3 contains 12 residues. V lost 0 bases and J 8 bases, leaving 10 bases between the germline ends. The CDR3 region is CSVEDPDRGYTF. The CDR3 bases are TGCAGCGTTGAAGATCCCGACAGGGGCTACACCTTC.

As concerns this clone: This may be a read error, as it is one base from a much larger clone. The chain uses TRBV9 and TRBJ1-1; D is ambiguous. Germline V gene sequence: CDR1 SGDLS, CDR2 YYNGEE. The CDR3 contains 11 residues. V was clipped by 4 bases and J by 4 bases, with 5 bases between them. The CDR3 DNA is TGTGCCAGCAGCACTATCACTGAAGCTTTCTTT. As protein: CASSTITEAFF.

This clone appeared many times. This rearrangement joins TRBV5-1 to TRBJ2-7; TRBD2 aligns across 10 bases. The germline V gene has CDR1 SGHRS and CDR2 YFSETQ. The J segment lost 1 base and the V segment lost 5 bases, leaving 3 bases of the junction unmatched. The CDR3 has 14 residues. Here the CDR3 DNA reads TGCGCCAGCAGTTGGACTAGCGGATCCTACGAGCAGTACTTC. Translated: CASSWTSGSYEQYF. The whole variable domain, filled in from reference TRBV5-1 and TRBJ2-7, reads KAGVTQTPRYLIKTRGQQVTLSCSPISGHRSVSWYQQTPGQGLQFLFEYFSETQRNKGNFPGRFSGRQFSNSRSEMNVSTLELGDSALYLCASSWTSGSYEQYFGPGTRLTVT.

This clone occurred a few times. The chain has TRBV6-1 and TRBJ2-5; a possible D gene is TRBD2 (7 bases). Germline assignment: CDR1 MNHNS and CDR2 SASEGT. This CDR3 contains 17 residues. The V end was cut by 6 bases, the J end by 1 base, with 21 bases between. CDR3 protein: CASRGTSLGGIQETQYF. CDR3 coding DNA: TGTGCCAGCAGAGGGACATCTCTGGGGGGGATCCAAGAGACCCAGTACTTC.

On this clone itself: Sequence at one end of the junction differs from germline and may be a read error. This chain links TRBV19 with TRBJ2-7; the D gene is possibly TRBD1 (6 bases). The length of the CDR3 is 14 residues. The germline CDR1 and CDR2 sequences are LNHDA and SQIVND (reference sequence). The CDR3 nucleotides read TGTGCCAGTAGTTTCCGGGACATGCGATACGATCAGTACTTC. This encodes CASSFRDMRYDQYF. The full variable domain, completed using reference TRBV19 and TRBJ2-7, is DGGITQSPKYLFRKEGQNVTLSCEQNLNHDAMYWYRQDPGQGLRLIYYSQIVNDFQKGDIAEGYSVSREKKESFPLTVTSAQKNPTAFYLCASSFRDMRYDQYFGPGTRLTVT.

This CDR3 reads CASSADVNSPLHF. The CDR3 coding sequence is TGTGCCAGTAGTGCGGACGTAAACTCACCCCTCCACTTT. The V and J genes are TRBV19 and TRBJ1-6; D is unclear. V lost 5 bases to trimming and J lost 10 bases, with 12 bases between them. The CDR3 extends over 13 amino acids. The V gene's germline CDR1 is LNHDA and CDR2 SQIVND (reference sequence). The variable domain in full, completed from reference TRBV19 and TRBJ1-6, reads DGGITQSPKYLFRKEGQNVTLSCEQNLNHDAMYWYRQDPGQGLRLIYYSQIVNDFQKGDIAEGYSVSREKKESFPLTVTSAQKNPTAFYLCASSADVNSPLHFGNGTRLTVT.

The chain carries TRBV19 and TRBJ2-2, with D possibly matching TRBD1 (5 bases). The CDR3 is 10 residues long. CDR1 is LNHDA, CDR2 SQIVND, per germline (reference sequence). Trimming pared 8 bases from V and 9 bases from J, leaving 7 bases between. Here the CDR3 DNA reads TGTGCCAGTGGGGCCCGGGAGCTGTTTTTT. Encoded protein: CASGARELFF.

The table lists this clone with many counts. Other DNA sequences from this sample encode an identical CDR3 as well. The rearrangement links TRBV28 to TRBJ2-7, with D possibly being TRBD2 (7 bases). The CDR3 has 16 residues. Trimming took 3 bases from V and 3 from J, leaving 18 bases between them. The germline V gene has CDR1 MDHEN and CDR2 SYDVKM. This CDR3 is CASSFAGGRRGYEQYF. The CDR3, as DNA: TGTGCCAGCAGTTTCGCCGGGGGGCGGCGCGGCTACGAGCAGTACTTC.

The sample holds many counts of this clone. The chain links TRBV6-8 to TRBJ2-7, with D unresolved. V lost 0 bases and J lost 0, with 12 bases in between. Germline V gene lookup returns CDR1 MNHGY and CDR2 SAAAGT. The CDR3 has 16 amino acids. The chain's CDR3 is CASSYSIRTLSYEQYF. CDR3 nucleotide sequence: TGTGCCAGCAGTTACTCTATCAGGACGCTCTCCTACGAGCAGTACTTC.

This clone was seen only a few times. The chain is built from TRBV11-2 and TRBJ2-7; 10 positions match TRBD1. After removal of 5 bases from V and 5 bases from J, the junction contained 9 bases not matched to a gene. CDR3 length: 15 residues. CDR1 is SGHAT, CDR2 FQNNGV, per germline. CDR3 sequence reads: CASSPPGQGNNEQYF. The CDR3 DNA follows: TGTGCCAGCAGCCCACCGGGACAGGGGAATAACGAGCAGTACTTC.

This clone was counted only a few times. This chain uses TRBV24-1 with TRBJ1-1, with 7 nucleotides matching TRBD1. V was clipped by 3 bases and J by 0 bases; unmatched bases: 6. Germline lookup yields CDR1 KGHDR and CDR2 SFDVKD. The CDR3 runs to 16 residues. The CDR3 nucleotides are TGTGCCACCAGTGATAGGGGACAGAGAATGAACACTGAAGCTTTCTTT. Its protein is CATSDRGQRMNTEAFF.

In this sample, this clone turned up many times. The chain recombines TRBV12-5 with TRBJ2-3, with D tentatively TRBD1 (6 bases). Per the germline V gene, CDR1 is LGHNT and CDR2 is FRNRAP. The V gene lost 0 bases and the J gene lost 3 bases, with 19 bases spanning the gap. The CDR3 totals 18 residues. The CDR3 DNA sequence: TGTGCTAGTGGTTTGGTATTGGTGGGGGCCATCATGACAGATACGCAGTATTTT. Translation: CASGLVLVGAIMTDTQYF.

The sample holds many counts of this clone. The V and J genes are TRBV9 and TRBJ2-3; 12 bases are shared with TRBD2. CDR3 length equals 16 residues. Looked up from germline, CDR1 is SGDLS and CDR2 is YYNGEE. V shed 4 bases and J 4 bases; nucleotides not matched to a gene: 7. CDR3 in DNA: TGTGCCAGCAGCAAAACGACTAGCGGGGGTGCAGATACGCAGTATTTT. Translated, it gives CASSKTTSGGADTQYF.

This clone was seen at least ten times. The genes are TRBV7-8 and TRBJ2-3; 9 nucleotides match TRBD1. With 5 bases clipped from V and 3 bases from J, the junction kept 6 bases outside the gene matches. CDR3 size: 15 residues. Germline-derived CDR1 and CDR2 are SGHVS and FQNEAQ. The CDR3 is CASSILTGGTDTQYF. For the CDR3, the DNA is TGTGCCAGCAGCATTCTGACAGGGGGGACAGATACGCAGTATTTT.

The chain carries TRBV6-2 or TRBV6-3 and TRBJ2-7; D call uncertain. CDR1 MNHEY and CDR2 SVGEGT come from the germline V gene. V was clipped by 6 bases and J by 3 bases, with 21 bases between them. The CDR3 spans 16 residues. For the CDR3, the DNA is TGTGCCAGCAGCATTGACTTGAACCACGTCGGCTACGAGCAGTACTTC. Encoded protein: CASSIDLNHVGYEQYF.

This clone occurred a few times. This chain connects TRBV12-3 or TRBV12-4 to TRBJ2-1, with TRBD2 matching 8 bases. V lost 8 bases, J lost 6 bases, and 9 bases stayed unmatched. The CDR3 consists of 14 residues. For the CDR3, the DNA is TGTGCCAGCGTTCGGCTAGCGGGTTCCAATGAGCAGTTCTTC. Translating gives CASVRLAGSNEQFF.

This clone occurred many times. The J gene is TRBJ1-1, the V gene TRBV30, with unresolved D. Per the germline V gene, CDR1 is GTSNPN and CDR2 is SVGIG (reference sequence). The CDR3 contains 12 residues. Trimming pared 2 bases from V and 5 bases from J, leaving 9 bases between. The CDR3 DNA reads TGTGCCTGGAGTCCTTCCAGGACTGAAGCTTTCTTT. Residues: CAWSPSRTEAFF.

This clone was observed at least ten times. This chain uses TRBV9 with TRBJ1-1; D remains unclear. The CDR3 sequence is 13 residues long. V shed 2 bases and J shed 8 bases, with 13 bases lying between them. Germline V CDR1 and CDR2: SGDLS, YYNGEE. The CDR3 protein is CASSVGEGLEAFF. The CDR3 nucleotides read TGTGCCAGCAGCGTTGGGGAGGGCCTCGAAGCTTTCTTT. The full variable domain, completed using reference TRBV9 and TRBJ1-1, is DSGVTQTPKHLITATGQRVTLRCSPRSGDLSVYWYQQSLDQGLQFLIQYYNGEERAKGNILERFSAQQFPDLHSELNLSSLELGDSALYFCASSVGEGLEAFFGQGTRLTVV.

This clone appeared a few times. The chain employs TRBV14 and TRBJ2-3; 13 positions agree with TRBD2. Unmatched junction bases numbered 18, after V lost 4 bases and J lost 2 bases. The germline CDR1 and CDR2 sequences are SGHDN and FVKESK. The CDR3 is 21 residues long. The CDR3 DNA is TGTGCCAGCAGCCCCCTCCCAGGACTAGCGGGAGAAGTGTTCCACACAGATACGCAGTATTTT. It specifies CASSPLPGLAGEVFHTDTQYF.

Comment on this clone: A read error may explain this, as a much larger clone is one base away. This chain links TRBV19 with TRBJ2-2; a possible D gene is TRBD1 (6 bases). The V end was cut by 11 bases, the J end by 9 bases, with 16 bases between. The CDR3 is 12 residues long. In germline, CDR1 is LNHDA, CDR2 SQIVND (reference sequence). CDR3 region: CASGAGTWELFF. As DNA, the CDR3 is TGTGCCTCAGGGGCAGGAACCTGGGAGCTGTTTTTT.